Shown below are 2 T cell receptor beta chains from a single sample sequenced in a study of vaccination and CD4 T cells after COVID-19. Stated treatment: approximately 9-day PBMC culture with coronavirus spike peptide pools or control peptides (ViraFEST assay). Investigators obtained the unexposed donor's CD4+ T cells before the COVID-19 pandemic (2011-2018). The Oncomine TCR Beta short-read assay was what sequenced the DNA obtained from cultured CD4+ T cells. MiXCR, applied by TCRdb to the PCR reads, yields one record per CDR3 protein. The sample lists a few hundred distinct CDR3 sequences, about 7.4% seen once, with 22% in the top ten. No antigen is known for these receptors. Sample: CD4+ T cells from blood, cultured in vitro. The receptors were sampled from a human donor in good health.

By share, this clonotype ranks as large. The CDR3 DNA reads as TGTGCCAGTAGTCCACGACAGACAGACAATGAGCAGTTCTTC. Its translation is CASSPRQTDNEQFF. The chain recombines TRBV19 with TRBJ2-1; D is perhaps TRBD1 (5 bases). The germline V gene encodes CDR1 LNHDA and CDR2 SQIVND (reference sequence). V shed 5 bases and J shed 5 bases, with 13 bases lying between them. There are 14 residues in the CDR3.

V gene TRBV9 combines with J gene TRBJ1-1; D uncertain. V lost 4 bases, J lost 1 base, and 8 bases lay in between. The CDR3 has 13 amino acids. From germline, CDR1 is SGDLS and CDR2 YYNGEE. DNA for the CDR3: TGTGCCAGCAGCCCGACATGGAACACTGAAGCTTTCTTT. It translates to CASSPTWNTEAFF.